This passage covers 7 T cell receptor beta chains from one sample sequenced in a study of shared clonotypes between healthy human individuals. Assay: immunoSEQ multiplex PCR; the TCRdb copy retains only in-frame clones and omits some. The sample includes some 2,000,000 clones, approximately 96% of them seen just once. Sequences were obtained from naive CD4+ T cells sorted from blood. The subset denotes: CD45RA+ positively selected. The receptors were sampled from a man aged 18 to 35 in good health.

The rearrangement uses TRBV7-2 and TRBJ2-1; the match to TRBD2 covers 9 bases. CDR1 and CDR2 from the germline V gene are SGHTA and FQGNSA. The CDR3 sequence is 15 residues long. Trimming removed 5 bases from V and 3 bases from J; junction bases left unmatched: 5. The DNA of the CDR3 is TGTGCCAGCAGCCCAAGTAGCGGGAGCTACAATGAGCAGTTCTTC. It yields the protein CASSPSSGSYNEQFF.

This clone was seen only once. The rearrangement links TRBV18 to TRBJ1-2; 9 bases agree with TRBD1. CDR1 is KGHSH, CDR2 LQKENI, per germline. The V segment lost 2 bases and the J segment 4 bases; nucleotides outside the gene matches: 5. The CDR3 loop spans 15 amino acids. The CDR3 region has the DNA TGTGCCAGCTCACCAGGACAGGGGTTAGGCTATGGCTACACCTTC. Amino acids: CASSPGQGLGYGYTF.

In regard to this clone: This sample includes further DNA sequences coding for the same CDR3. The chain couples TRBV6-1 to TRBJ2-2; D is ambiguous. This CDR3 has 13 amino acids. Per the germline V gene, CDR1 is MNHNS and CDR2 is SASEGT. Trimming removed 3 bases from V and 1 base from J, with 3 bases in between. In nucleotides, the CDR3 is TGTGCCAGCAGTGACCGGAACACCGGGGAGCTGTTTTTT. Protein product: CASSDRNTGELFF.

The V call is TRBV7-9, the J call TRBJ1-1; D uncertain. This CDR3 has 14 amino acids. V was shortened by 2 bases and J by 4 bases, with 11 bases between the two germline ends. Germline-derived CDR1 and CDR2 are SEHNR and FQNEAQ (reference sequence). CDR3 residues: CASSLLLSGTEAFF. CDR3 in DNA: TGTGCCAGCAGCTTACTCCTGTCTGGCACTGAAGCTTTCTTT. Full variable domain (missing parts from reference TRBV7-9 and TRBJ1-1): DTGVSQNPRHKITKRGQNVTFRCDPISEHNRLYWYRQTLGQGPEFLTYFQNEAQLEKSRLLSDRFSAERPKGSFSTLEIQRTEQGDSAMYLCASSLLLSGTEAFFGQGTRLTVV.

The chain has TRBV28 and TRBJ2-1, with 16 bases fitting TRBD2. Germline CDR1 and CDR2: MDHEN and SYDVKM. V trimming: 5 bases; J trimming: 7 bases; junction bases outside the gene matches: 2. This CDR3 is 15 amino acids long. The CDR3 nucleotides read TGTGCCAGCAGTAGGGGACTAGCGGGGGGGAATGAGCAGTTCTTC. Protein product: CASSRGLAGGNEQFF.

The chain has TRBV6-1 and TRBJ2-1; D unresolved. V was trimmed by 1 base and J by 2 bases, leaving 6 bases between them. CDR1 MNHNS and CDR2 SASEGT come from the germline V gene. This CDR3 region has 14 residues. The CDR3 DNA sequence: TGTGCCAGCAGTGAAGACCCTACCTACAATGAGCAGTTCTTC. The encoded protein is CASSEDPTYNEQFF.

As regards this clone: Other DNA sequences from this sample encode an identical CDR3 as well. This chain uses TRBV30 with TRBJ1-5; tentative D call: TRBD1 (5 bases). Germline CDR1 reads GTSNPN; CDR2 reads SVGIG (reference sequence). CDR3 size: 13 residues. V lost 3 bases, J lost 5 bases, and 11 bases lay in between. The CDR3 DNA sequence: TGTGCCTGGAGCAAGGGCAGGGATCAGCCCCAGCATTTT. Protein product: CAWSKGRDQPQHF.